This entry features one T cell receptor beta chain sequence. Original methodology: Amplification with reference gene primers provided the estimates of nucleated cell counts. Here immunoSEQ multiplex PCR was the method, and the copy in TCRdb shows in-frame clones only, minus some. Clone size and V and J calls were adopted from that table, with D and trimming inferred from the DNA. The sample has approximately 120,000 clones, 75% to 85% seen once. The CDR3 totals 16 residues. The junction had 10 bases not matched to a gene; V was cut back by 4 bases and J by 2 bases. Germline CDR1 reads MNHEY; CDR2 reads SVGAGI. This specimen comes from a study of blood T cell repertoires in COVID-19. Turning to the study itself: COVID-19 samples from acute and convalescent phases originated in the United States, Italy and Spain. PBMCs, B-cell-depleted T cells, or T cells provided the cDNA or gDNA that made up the material.

The V call is TRBV6-5, the J call TRBJ1-1; 7 bases agree with TRBD1. Specimen: peripheral blood. The clonotype originates from a woman in her forties or fifties with acute or convalescent COVID-19. CDR3 residues: CASSFAFGTVNTEAFF. The CDR3 DNA is TGTGCCAGCAGTTTTGCCTTCGGGACAGTAAACACTGAAGCTTTCTTT.